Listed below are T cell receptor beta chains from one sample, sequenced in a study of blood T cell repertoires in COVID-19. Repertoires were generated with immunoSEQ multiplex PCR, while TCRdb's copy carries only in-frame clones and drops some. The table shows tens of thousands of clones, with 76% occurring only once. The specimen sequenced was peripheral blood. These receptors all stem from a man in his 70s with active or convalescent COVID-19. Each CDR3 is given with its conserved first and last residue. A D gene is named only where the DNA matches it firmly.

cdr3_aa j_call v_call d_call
CASSIREGGEQYF TRBJ2-7 TRBV19 TRBD2
CASSLNGGDYGYTF TRBJ1-2 TRBV5-1 .
CASSESGGGETQYF TRBJ2-5 TRBV10-1 .
CASGPGQVNEKLFF TRBJ1-4 TRBV5-1 TRBD1
CASSLTETSGNTIYF TRBJ1-3 TRBV5-1 .
CASSLEMGGAPNNGYTF TRBJ1-2 TRBV27 .
CASSSRTGSNNEKLFF TRBJ1-4 TRBV7-6 TRBD1
CASSSPSELNRDPNYGYTF TRBJ1-2 TRBV7-2 .
CASSLAEDFGYTF TRBJ1-2 TRBV5-1 .
CASSMAGLYEQYF TRBJ2-7 TRBV11-3 .
CASSFRGRETQYF TRBJ2-5 TRBV5-4 .
CSVGFGDYGYTF TRBJ1-2 TRBV29-1 .